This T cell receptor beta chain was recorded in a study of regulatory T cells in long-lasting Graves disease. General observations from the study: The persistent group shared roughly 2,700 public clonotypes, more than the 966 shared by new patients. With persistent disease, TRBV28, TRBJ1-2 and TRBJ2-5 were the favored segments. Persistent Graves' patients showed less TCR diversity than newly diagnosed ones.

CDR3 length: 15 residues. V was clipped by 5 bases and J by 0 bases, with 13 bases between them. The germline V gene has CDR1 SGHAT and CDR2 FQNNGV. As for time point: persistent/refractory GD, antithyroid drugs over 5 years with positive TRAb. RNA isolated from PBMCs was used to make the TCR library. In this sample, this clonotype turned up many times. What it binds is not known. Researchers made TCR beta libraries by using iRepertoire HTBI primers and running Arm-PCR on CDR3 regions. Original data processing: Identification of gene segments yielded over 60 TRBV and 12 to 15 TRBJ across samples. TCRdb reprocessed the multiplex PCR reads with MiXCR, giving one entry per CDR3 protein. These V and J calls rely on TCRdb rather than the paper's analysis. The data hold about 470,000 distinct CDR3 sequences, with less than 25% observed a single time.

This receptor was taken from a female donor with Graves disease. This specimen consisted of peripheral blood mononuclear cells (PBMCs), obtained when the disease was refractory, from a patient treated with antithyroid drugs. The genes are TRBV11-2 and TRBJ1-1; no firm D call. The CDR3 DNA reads TGTGCCAGCAGCCCAACCTTGATAATGAACACTGAAGCTTTCTTT. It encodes CASSPTLIMNTEAFF.